Below, 27 T cell receptor beta chains from the same sample are listed, as sequenced in a study of post-analysis software for immune sequencing data (dated by TCRdb to the mid-2010s). The paper's findings and limits, for the study overall: Patients showed significantly higher frequencies than controls for a handful of TRBV segments, among them TRBV5-6, TRBV5-1 and TRBV20-1.

Library preparation was by PCR. TCRdb records Illumina HiSeq 2500 as the sequencer. Unique molecular identifiers were incorporated into TCR beta cDNA libraries to reduce PCR and sequencing biases. In-frame beta chains were kept once TCRdb had trimmed the public reads at Q25 with fastp and called clones with MiXCR. One record per CDR3 amino acid sequence lists the most common genes and DNA. The sample data list about 800,000 distinct CDR3 sequences, and 25% to 30% of these were observed just once. Around 0.55% of the sample belongs to the ten largest clones. For these TCRs, the target antigens are not known. Sample: blood. The receptor set was obtained from a girl aged 5-17 years with multiple sclerosis.

The chain combines TRBV7-2 with TRBJ2-5; 11 nucleotides align to TRBD1. Germline CDR1 and CDR2: SGHTA and FQGNSA. V lost 5 bases, J lost 11 bases, and 4 bases stayed unmatched. The CDR3 runs to 12 residues. The CDR3 is CASSRDRGGQYF. CDR3 DNA sequence: TGTGCCAGCAGCCGGGACAGGGGGGGGCAGTACTTC.

The chain combines TRBV5-1 with TRBJ2-1; 8 bases map to TRBD2. In germline, CDR1 is SGHRS, CDR2 YFSETQ. V lost 4 bases, J lost 8 bases, and 17 bases stayed unmatched. The CDR3 contains 17 residues. Here the CDR3 reads CASSKGIGGAGVYEQFF. The CDR3 DNA follows: TGCGCCAGCAGCAAAGGTATTGGGGGAGCGGGGGTCTATGAGCAGTTCTTC. Based on the CDR3 plus reference TRBV5-1 and TRBJ2-1, the full variable domain is KAGVTQTPRYLIKTRGQQVTLSCSPISGHRSVSWYQQTPGQGLQFLFEYFSETQRNKGNFPGRFSGRQFSNSRSEMNVSTLELGDSALYLCASSKGIGGAGVYEQFFGPGTRLTVL.

The CDR3 DNA follows: TGCGCCAGCAGTCGGCGGGGGAACTCTGGAAACACCATATATTTT. Translated: CASSRRGNSGNTIYF. The chain carries TRBV5-1 and TRBJ1-3; a possible D gene is TRBD1 (5 bases). The germline V gene has CDR1 SGHRS and CDR2 YFSETQ. V lost 5 bases and J lost 0, with 12 bases in between. The CDR3 is made up of 15 amino acids.

This clonotype turned up a few times. The chain links TRBV20-1 to TRBJ2-1; D ambiguous. The V end lost 5 bases, the J end lost 7 bases, and 24 bases lay between the germline ends. This CDR3 has 16 amino acids. Germline V gene lookup returns CDR1 DFQATT and CDR2 SNEGSKA (reference sequence). The CDR3 here is CSADQSAQSPANEQFF. The CDR3 DNA reads as TGCAGTGCTGACCAAAGCGCCCAATCCCCTGCAAATGAGCAGTTCTTC.

The sample holds many counts of this clonotype. The chain uses TRBV29-1 and TRBJ2-7; tentatively, D is TRBD2 (6 bases). This CDR3 region has 13 residues. V shed 6 bases and J shed 2 bases, with 14 bases lying between them. Per the germline V gene, CDR1 is SQVTM and CDR2 is ANQGSEA. The CDR3 DNA is TGCAGCGTCGCCGGGACTCCTACCTACGAGCAGTACTTC. Amino acids: CSVAGTPTYEQYF.

This clonotype occurred many times. At one end the junction does not follow the germline gene, possibly because of a read error. The chain has TRBV29-1 and TRBJ2-3, with D possibly being TRBD1 (5 bases). From germline, CDR1 is SQVTM and CDR2 ANQGSEA. The CDR3 sequence is 13 residues long. The CDR3 DNA is TGCAGCGTTGAATGGCAGGGCACATATACGCAGTATTTT. It yields the protein CSVEWQGTYTQYF.

This clonotype was recorded a few times. The chain links TRBV6-2 or TRBV6-3 to TRBJ1-5; D gene ambiguous. The CDR3 is 13 amino acids. Trimming removed 8 bases from V and 4 bases from J, with 12 bases in between. Looked up from germline, CDR1 is MNHEY and CDR2 is SVGEGT. The CDR3 loop reads CASRGQINQPQHF. CDR3 DNA: TGTGCCAGCCGCGGGCAGATTAATCAGCCCCAGCATTTT.

This clonotype was picked up a small number of times. The chain couples TRBV6-2 or TRBV6-3 to TRBJ2-1, with TRBD2 identical over 8 bases. Trimming at V came to 6 bases and at J to 12 bases, leaving 10 bases not matched to a gene. Germline loops: CDR1 MNHEY, CDR2 SVGEGT. This CDR3 region has 13 residues. CDR3 sequence (DNA): TGTGCCAGCAGGCCCCGGGGGGGGCCAGGGCAGTTCTTC. As protein: CASRPRGGPGQFF.

The rearrangement uses TRBV20-1 and TRBJ2-3; TRBD2 agrees at 8 bases. Germline values: CDR1 DFQATT, CDR2 SNEGSKA (reference sequence). V was clipped by 6 bases and J by 4 bases; unmatched bases: 15. This CDR3 spans 16 amino acids. The CDR3 loop is CSATPGLVWVADTQYF. The CDR3 region has the DNA TGCAGTGCAACACCGGGACTAGTGTGGGTAGCAGATACGCAGTATTTT.

V gene TRBV2 combines with J gene TRBJ1-5, with TRBD1 as a possible D gene (5 bases). CDR3 length equals 16 residues. The germline gives CDR1 SNHLY, CDR2 FYNNEI. V was pared by 2 bases and J by 6 bases, with 17 bases between. DNA for the CDR3: TGTGCCAGCAGTGAATTCTCGTCTGGGGCTGGTCAGCCCCAGCATTTT. Its translation: CASSEFSSGAGQPQHF.

The rearrangement joins TRBV5-1 to TRBJ1-1, with 9 bases lining up with TRBD1. Germline assignment: CDR1 SGHRS and CDR2 YFSETQ. The junction had 5 bases not matched to a gene; V was cut back by 0 bases and J by 2 bases. This CDR3 has 16 amino acids. The CDR3 coding sequence is TGCGCCAGCAGCTTGGATGGGACAGGGACCAACACTGAAGCTTTCTTT. It yields the protein CASSLDGTGTNTEAFF.

There are a few counts of this clonotype. The V call is TRBV7-8, the J call TRBJ2-7; 10 nucleotides agree with TRBD2. V lost 4 bases, J lost 0 bases, and 6 bases stayed unmatched. CDR3 length: 16 residues. CDR1 and CDR2 from the germline V gene are SGHVS and FQNEAQ. The CDR3 DNA is TGTGCCAGCAGCTGGCAGCTAGCGGGAGTCTCCTACGAGCAGTACTTC. This gives the protein CASSWQLAGVSYEQYF.

This clonotype was detected a few times. The CDR3 DNA reads as TGTGCCAGCAGTTACTTGGGACAGGGACTTCCCCAGTACTTC. This translates into CASSYLGQGLPQYF. This chain joins TRBV6-6 and TRBJ2-5, with 9 bases fitting TRBD1. V dropped 1 base and J dropped 9; count of bases not matched to a gene: 6. Germline-derived CDR1 and CDR2 are MNHNY and SVGAGI (reference sequence). The CDR3 extends over 14 amino acids.

This clonotype showed up just a few times. The chain employs TRBV7-2 and TRBJ2-1, with D unclear. There are 11 residues in the CDR3. V was trimmed by 3 bases and J by 8 bases, leaving 5 bases between them. Germline-derived CDR1 and CDR2 are SGHTA and FQGNSA. The CDR3 sequence is CASSFRHEQFF. The CDR3 DNA follows: TGTGCCAGCAGCTTTCGGCATGAGCAGTTCTTC.

The CDR3 loop reads CASSRPSLVRDNEQFF. DNA of the CDR3: TGTGCCAGCAGCCGGCCCAGTCTAGTTCGTGACAATGAGCAGTTCTTC. The chain recombines TRBV11-3 with TRBJ2-1, with D uncertain. V lost 5 bases and J lost 5, with 19 bases in between. The CDR3 totals 16 residues. CDR1 SGHNT and CDR2 YENEEA come from the germline V gene.

This clonotype came up a few times. V gene TRBV7-2 combines with J gene TRBJ1-1; 9 positions agree with TRBD1. Unmatched junction bases numbered 3, after V lost 3 bases and J lost 1 base. Germline-derived CDR1 and CDR2 are SGHTA and FQGNSA. The CDR3 consists of 15 residues. The CDR3 DNA reads TGTGCCAGCAGCTTCGGGACAGGGCCGAACACTGAAGCTTTCTTT. Its protein product is CASSFGTGPNTEAFF. The entire variable domain, with the rest obtained from reference TRBV7-2 and TRBJ1-1, is as follows: GAGVSQSPSNKVTEKGKDVELRCDPISGHTALYWYRQSLGQGLEFLIYFQGNSAPDKSGLPSDRFSAERTGGSVSTLTIQRTQQEDSAVYLCASSFGTGPNTEAFFGQGTRLTVV.

The rearrangement uses TRBV6-6 and TRBJ2-3; 12 bases match TRBD2. Germline CDR1 is MNHNY and CDR2 is SVGAGI (reference sequence). The length of the CDR3 is 17 residues. Trimming removed 4 bases from V and 4 bases from J; junction bases left unmatched: 9. The CDR3 is CASSSPSGRASADTQYF. The CDR3 DNA reads TGTGCCAGCAGTTCCCCTAGCGGGAGGGCCTCTGCAGATACGCAGTATTTT.

There are a few counts of this clonotype. The chain carries TRBV24-1 and TRBJ2-1; no clear D gene. The CDR3 spans 11 residues. V lost 4 bases and J 11 bases, leaving 8 bases between the germline ends. Looked up from germline, CDR1 is KGHDR and CDR2 is SFDVKD. The CDR3 DNA reads as TGTGCCACCAGTGAACAACAGCAGCAGTTCTTC. Translating it yields CATSEQQQQFF.

The chain combines TRBV15 with TRBJ2-2; D gene unclear. The CDR3 consists of 15 residues. The germline V gene encodes CDR1 LNHNV and CDR2 YYDKDF (reference sequence). Trimming stripped 5 bases from V and 5 bases from J, with 15 bases between. CDR3 in DNA: TGTGCCACCAGCGGCTGGGGATTTTGGACCGGGGAGCTGTTTTTT. It is translated as CATSGWGFWTGELFF.

The gene calls are TRBV15 and TRBJ2-1; 9 bases fit TRBD2. V trimming: 2 bases; J trimming: 6 bases; junction bases outside the gene matches: 11. The CDR3 has 17 amino acids. In germline, CDR1 is LNHNV, CDR2 YYDKDF (reference sequence). CDR3: CATSRKNAGTSTNEQFF. In DNA form, the CDR3 reads TGTGCCACCAGCAGAAAAAACGCCGGGACTAGCACCAATGAGCAGTTCTTC.

This clonotype was found once. J is TRBJ1-4 and V is TRBV29-1, with D maybe TRBD1 (6 bases). The CDR3 spans 13 residues. V was pared by 6 bases and J by 7 bases, with 15 bases between. Germline CDR1 SQVTM, CDR2 ANQGSEA. The CDR3 reads CSVGGPSGEKLFF. DNA for the CDR3: TGCAGCGTGGGGGGCCCCTCGGGTGAAAAACTGTTTTTT.

This CDR3 reads CASSETLGTDTQYF. DNA for the CDR3: TGTGCCAGCAGTGAAACGCTTGGGACAGATACGCAGTATTTT. The chain links TRBV2 to TRBJ2-3; D is unresolved. The V gene's germline CDR1 is SNHLY and CDR2 FYNNEI. This CDR3 spans 14 amino acids. V gave up 2 bases and J gave up 3 bases, with 9 bases separating them. Based on the CDR3 plus reference TRBV2 and TRBJ2-3, the full variable domain is EPEVTQTPSHQVTQMGQEVILRCVPISNHLYFYWYRQILGQKVEFLVSFYNNEISEKSEIFDDQFSVERPDGSNFTLKIRSTKLEDSAMYFCASSETLGTDTQYFGPGTRLTVL.

The chain combines TRBV20-1 with TRBJ1-6; tentative D call: TRBD1 (5 bases). Deletions cut 0 bases from V and 8 bases from J, with 17 bases between. The CDR3 contains 16 residues. Germline lookup yields CDR1 DFQATT and CDR2 SNEGSKA (reference sequence). CDR3 DNA sequence: TGCAGTGCTAGAGAGGGGGGAGCGGCACCGGATTCACCCCTCCACTTT. This sequence encodes CSAREGGAAPDSPLHF.

J is TRBJ2-7 and V is TRBV4-3; 10 nucleotides agree with TRBD2. The trim removed 1 base at V and 0 bases at J, leaving 3 bases unmatched. Germline V gene data show CDR1 as LGHNA and CDR2 as YSLEER. This CDR3 is built from 16 residues. In DNA, the CDR3 is TGCGCCAGCAGCCAAGGGACTAGCGGAGTCTCCTACGAGCAGTACTTC. Its translation: CASSQGTSGVSYEQYF.

This chain joins TRBV9 and TRBJ2-2; D may be TRBD1 (6 bases). Germline CDR1 SGDLS, CDR2 YYNGEE. This CDR3 has 15 residues. V was cut by 3 bases and J by 6 bases, with 15 bases left in between. The CDR3 sequence: CASSGPQGGSGELFF. The CDR3 region has the DNA TGTGCCAGCAGCGGACCACAGGGCGGGTCCGGGGAGCTGTTTTTT. Full variable domain (outside the CDR3, taken from reference TRBV9 and TRBJ2-2): DSGVTQTPKHLITATGQRVTLRCSPRSGDLSVYWYQQSLDQGLQFLIQYYNGEERAKGNILERFSAQQFPDLHSELNLSSLELGDSALYFCASSGPQGGSGELFFGEGSRLTVL.

This sequence joins TRBV20-1 and TRBJ2-7; D call uncertain. There are 12 residues in the CDR3. CDR1 is DFQATT, CDR2 SNEGSKA, per germline (reference sequence). V was trimmed by 7 bases and J by 0 bases, leaving 10 bases between them. The DNA of the CDR3 is TGCAGTGGTTCCCTGACCTCCTACGAGCAGTACTTC. Its protein product is CSGSLTSYEQYF.

The V and J genes are TRBV20-1 and TRBJ2-7; 7 nucleotides agree with TRBD1. The CDR3 is 16 residues long. In germline, CDR1 is DFQATT, CDR2 SNEGSKA (reference sequence). The trim removed 0 bases at V and 2 bases at J, leaving 10 bases unmatched. CDR3 nucleotide sequence: TGCAGTGCTAGAGATATTAGAGGGACAGATGCCTACGAGCAGTACTTC. Translated, it gives CSARDIRGTDAYEQYF.